Listed here are 31 T cell receptor beta chains from one sample, sequenced in a study of cytomegalovirus exposure and HLA in healthy donors. This PCR relied on a set of 60 Vbeta primers and 13 Jbeta primers. The protocol was immunoSEQ multiplex PCR, while the TCRdb copy is restricted to in-frame clones and leaves out a portion. The profile shows roughly 160,000 clones, about four fifths of them singletons. Sequences were obtained from PBMCs. Receptors originate from a woman in her fifties or sixties in good health and CMV-seropositive.

This clone was detected only once. The CDR3 loop reads CAWKKRGLAGEGSYEQYF. In nucleotides, the CDR3 is TGTGCCTGGAAGAAGAGGGGACTAGCGGGAGAGGGGTCCTACGAGCAGTACTTC. The chain joins TRBV30 to TRBJ2-7; 14 bases map to TRBD2. CDR1 is GTSNPN, CDR2 SVGIG, per germline (reference sequence). Losses at the gene ends were 4 bases for V and 1 base for J; bases not matched to a gene: 12. This CDR3 contains 18 residues.

The CDR3, as DNA: TGTGCCAGCAGCCCCTCCGACAGGGGGAGAGGTATGAACACTGAAGCTTTCTTT. It codes for CASSPSDRGRGMNTEAFF. This rearrangement joins TRBV5-4 to TRBJ1-1; 9 bases fit TRBD1. The V segment lost 4 bases and the J segment 0 bases; nucleotides outside the gene matches: 13. Germline V gene data show CDR1 as SGHNT and CDR2 as YYREEE (reference sequence). This CDR3 spans 18 amino acids.

This clone was found once. Mismatch with germline at one junction end may stem from a read error. The V gene is TRBV7-7, the J gene TRBJ2-1, with a weak D call TRBD2 (6 bases). The CDR3 is made up of 15 amino acids. CDR1 is SSHAT and CDR2 is FNYEAQ in the germline V gene (reference sequence). The CDR3 DNA follows: TGTGCTAGCAGCTTAGGGCGGGGCTCCTACAATGAGCAGTTCTTC. Its translation: CASSLGRGSYNEQFF.

As regards this clone: One junction end does not reproduce the germline sequence, and a read error may be involved. V is TRBV5-1 and J is TRBJ2-7, with 7 bases identical to TRBD1. CDR3 length: 14 amino acids. CDR1 is SGHRS, CDR2 YFSETQ, per germline. The CDR3 region has the DNA TGCGCCAGCAGTTTGGACAGGTGGGCCTACGAGCAGTACTTC. Its protein product is CASSLDRWAYEQYF.

The chain uses TRBV7-6 and TRBJ1-2; no clear D. V shed 0 bases and J shed 6 bases, with 23 bases lying between them. The germline CDR1 and CDR2 sequences are SGHVS and FNYEAQ. The CDR3 contains 18 residues. The CDR3 DNA sequence: TGTGCCAGCAGCTTAGCCCTCGGCCAGCCAACTATAAGTGATGGCTACACCTTC. It yields the protein CASSLALGQPTISDGYTF. The variable domain in full, completed from reference TRBV7-6 and TRBJ1-2, reads GAGVSQSPRYKVTKRGQDVALRCDPISGHVSLYWYRQALGQGPEFLTYFNYEAQQDKSGLPNDRFSAERPEGSISTLTIQRTEQRDSAMYRCASSLALGQPTISDGYTFGSGTRLTVV.

The chain couples TRBV5-1 to TRBJ2-5; TRBD2 is a possible D gene (6 bases). Trimming shortened V by 1 base and J by 2 bases, and 9 bases separated the two germline ends. This CDR3 region has 14 residues. CDR1 and CDR2 (germline): SGHRS, YFSETQ. CDR3 nucleotide sequence: TGCGCCAGCAGCTTGCTCGGGACTCAAGAGACCCAGTACTTC. Translation: CASSLLGTQETQYF.

This CDR3 is CASTLQGRETQYF. The CDR3 nucleotides read TGTGCCAGCACACTACAGGGGCGGGAGACCCAGTACTTC. The V and J genes are TRBV2 and TRBJ2-5; TRBD1 aligns across 7 bases. Looked up from germline, CDR1 is SNHLY and CDR2 is FYNNEI. The CDR3 is 13 residues long. V gave up 7 bases and J gave up 5 bases; unmatched junction bases: 7. The full variable domain, its missing parts supplied by reference TRBV2 and TRBJ2-5, is EPEVTQTPSHQVTQMGQEVILRCVPISNHLYFYWYRQILGQKVEFLVSFYNNEISEKSEIFDDQFSVERPDGSNFTLKIRSTKLEDSAMYFCASTLQGRETQYFGPGTRLLVL.

The DNA of the CDR3 is TGTGCCAGCAGTCTAATACGTCCCCGTGTTGGTATTGAGCAGTTCTTC. The encoded protein is CASSLIRPRVGIEQFF. The V gene is TRBV7-3, the J gene TRBJ2-1; D remains unclear. CDR3 length: 16 residues. V dropped 6 bases and J dropped 9 bases, with 24 bases sitting between them. Germline lookup yields CDR1 SGHTA and CDR2 FQGTGA.

The chain uses TRBV23-1 and TRBJ1-5; tentative D call: TRBD1 (5 bases). TRBV23-1 is an ORF, and what it does is uncertain. This CDR3 is built from 19 residues. Trimming pared 5 bases from V and 3 bases from J, leaving 26 bases between. For the CDR3, the DNA is TGCGCCAGCAGTAAAGGGACTTCGGCAGGCGGAACGATCAATCAGCCCCAGCATTTT. Residues: CASSKGTSAGGTINQPQHF.

The V call is TRBV4-3, the J call TRBJ2-5, with 9 bases aligning to TRBD1. Germline V CDR1 and CDR2: LGHNA, YSLEER. This CDR3 is built from 15 residues. The ends lost 6 bases at V and 5 bases at J; junction bases unmatched: 10. The CDR3, as DNA: TGCGCCAGCAGTTTGGGACAGGGCGATTTCGAGACCCAGTACTTC. This translates into CASSLGQGDFETQYF.

V usage is TRBV7-9 and J usage is TRBJ1-6; D unclear. The CDR3 is 14 residues long. The V end was cut by 1 base, the J end by 7 bases, with 8 bases between. The V gene's germline CDR1 is SEHNR and CDR2 FQNEAQ (reference sequence). Here the CDR3 reads CASSLGQKNSPLHF. The CDR3 DNA reads TGTGCCAGCAGCTTAGGTCAGAAAAATTCACCCCTCCACTTT.

The rearrangement uses TRBV9 and TRBJ2-7; TRBD1 aligns across 10 bases. Germline CDR1 SGDLS, CDR2 YYNGEE. The CDR3 totals 19 residues. Trimming at V came to 0 bases and at J to 6 bases, leaving 18 bases not matched to a gene. The CDR3 coding sequence is TGTGCCAGCAGCGTAGGGGTGGGACAGGGGCTTCCGACGGGTCGCGAGCAGTACTTC. Translation: CASSVGVGQGLPTGREQYF. Variable domain in full (rest from reference TRBV9 and TRBJ2-7): DSGVTQTPKHLITATGQRVTLRCSPRSGDLSVYWYQQSLDQGLQFLIQYYNGEERAKGNILERFSAQQFPDLHSELNLSSLELGDSALYFCASSVGVGQGLPTGREQYFGPGTRLTVT.

V gene TRBV4-2 combines with J gene TRBJ2-7; D is possibly TRBD2 (6 bases). V was shortened by 4 bases and J by 5 bases, with 12 bases between the two germline ends. Per germline, CDR1 LGHNA and CDR2 YNFKEQ. This CDR3 is built from 13 residues. The CDR3 region is CASSRATSNEQYF. The CDR3, as DNA: TGTGCCAGCAGCCGAGCTACTAGCAACGAGCAGTACTTC.

The rearrangement uses TRBV7-8 and TRBJ2-7; D ambiguous. This CDR3 has 13 residues. Germline-derived CDR1 and CDR2 are SGHVS and FQNEAQ. V was pared by 1 base and J by 3 bases, with 7 bases between. CDR3 in amino acids: CASSLVQNYEQYF. The CDR3 DNA reads TGTGCCAGCAGCTTAGTACAGAACTACGAGCAGTACTTC.

The rearrangement links TRBV6-1 to TRBJ2-2; 7 bases fit TRBD1. Germline V lookup: CDR1 MNHNS, CDR2 SASEGT. J was trimmed by 5 bases and V by 7 bases; bases with no gene match: 4. This CDR3 region has 13 residues. CDR3 coding DNA: TGTGCCAGCAAAGGGGGCTTTACCGGGGAGCTGTTTTTT. Protein: CASKGGFTGELFF.

The table lists this clone with a few counts. The J gene is TRBJ2-7, the V gene TRBV4-1, with a weak D call TRBD2 (6 bases). Germline V gene sequence: CDR1 MGHRA, CDR2 YSYEKL. V was clipped by 1 base and J by 7 bases, with 23 bases between them. The CDR3 runs 17 residues. CDR3 protein: CASSQGPSDGGRREQYF. The CDR3 region has the DNA TGCGCCAGCAGCCAAGGGCCCAGCGATGGGGGGAGGAGGGAGCAGTACTTC.

The CDR3 reads CSAGTGNNEQFF. The CDR3, as DNA: TGCAGCGCCGGGACAGGAAACAATGAGCAGTTCTTC. The genes are TRBV29-1 and TRBJ2-1; 8 bases agree with TRBD1. CDR1 is SQVTM and CDR2 is ANQGSEA in the germline V gene. The CDR3 is 12 amino acids. Losses at the gene ends were 7 bases for V and 5 bases for J; bases not matched to a gene: 4.

The rearrangement links TRBV19 to TRBJ1-3; tentatively, D is TRBD1 (5 bases). The CDR3 consists of 17 residues. Trimming left V 2 bases short and J 1 base short, with 15 bases between. The germline V gene has CDR1 LNHDA and CDR2 SQIVND (reference sequence). CDR3 amino acids: CASSISALGGSGNTIYF. CDR3 nucleotides: TGTGCCAGTAGTATAAGCGCCCTCGGGGGATCTGGAAACACCATATATTTT.

V is TRBV7-9 and J is TRBJ2-1; 8 positions agree with TRBD2. The CDR3 has 11 residues. V lost 4 bases, J lost 10 bases, and 0 bases stayed unmatched. Germline V gene lookup returns CDR1 SEHNR and CDR2 FQNEAQ (reference sequence). The CDR3 DNA reads TGTGCCAGCAGCTCTAGCGGGGAGCAGTTCTTC. Protein sequence: CASSSSGEQFF.

The rearrangement links TRBV4-2 to TRBJ1-1; D is unresolved. The V end was cut by 4 bases, the J end by 4 bases, with 10 bases between. The germline V gene encodes CDR1 LGHNA and CDR2 YNFKEQ. The CDR3 has 13 residues. The CDR3, as DNA: TGTGCCAGCAGCCCTCCGGAGACCACTGAAGCTTTCTTT. Amino acid sequence: CASSPPETTEAFF.

This clone has only a few counts. The chain uses TRBV28 and TRBJ1-2; D not resolved. The CDR3 runs 14 residues. The germline V gene encodes CDR1 MDHEN and CDR2 SYDVKM. V was shortened by 3 bases and J by 0 bases, with 8 bases between the two germline ends. CDR3 amino acids: CASSLGGPNYGYTF. CDR3 coding DNA: TGTGCCAGCAGTTTGGGAGGGCCTAACTATGGCTACACCTTC.

The chain couples TRBV5-4 to TRBJ2-3; 7 bases line up with TRBD1. Germline CDR1 reads SGHNT; CDR2 reads YYREEE (reference sequence). V lost 4 bases, J lost 4 bases, and 9 bases stayed unmatched. The CDR3 is made up of 15 amino acids. The CDR3 protein is CASSTPTGNADTQYF. The CDR3 nucleotides are TGTGCCAGCAGCACGCCGACAGGGAATGCAGATACGCAGTATTTT.

V usage is TRBV9 and J usage is TRBJ2-7; D is unclear. Germline V lookup: CDR1 SGDLS, CDR2 YYNGEE. The CDR3 runs 15 residues. Trimming cost V 2 bases and J 0 bases, with 12 bases left between them. CDR3 bases: TGTGCCAGCAGCGTGAGTGGGCCATCCTCCTACGAGCAGTACTTC. Translated, it gives CASSVSGPSSYEQYF.

The genes are TRBV19 and TRBJ2-1; TRBD2 aligns across 12 bases. In germline, CDR1 is LNHDA, CDR2 SQIVND (reference sequence). The CDR3 totals 17 residues. Trimming removed 4 bases from V and 7 bases from J; junction bases left unmatched: 11. The CDR3 loop reads CASSTRLAGAVENEQFF. CDR3 DNA sequence: TGTGCCAGTAGTACCCGACTAGCGGGAGCGGTTGAGAATGAGCAGTTCTTC.

The chain recombines TRBV9 with TRBJ2-7; 8 nucleotides line up with TRBD1. J gave up 4 bases and V 0 bases, and 6 bases lay outside the gene matches. Germline V gives CDR1 SGDLS, CDR2 YYNGEE. There are 15 residues in the CDR3. The CDR3 loop reads CASSVDPGGRYEQYF. The CDR3 DNA reads as TGTGCCAGCAGCGTAGATCCAGGGGGCCGATACGAGCAGTACTTC.

The genes are TRBV7-2 and TRBJ2-5; D uncertain. Trimming took 4 bases from V and 5 from J, leaving 5 bases between them. The CDR3 totals 11 residues. From germline, CDR1 is SGHTA and CDR2 FQGNSA. The DNA for the CDR3 is TGTGCCAGCAGCTACTACGAGACCCAGTACTTC. Translated, it gives CASSYYETQYF.

This chain uses TRBV4-3 with TRBJ2-1, with TRBD2 matching over 8 bases. Losses at the gene ends were 0 bases for V and 10 bases for J; bases not matched to a gene: 8. The CDR3 covers 15 residues. Germline CDR1 and CDR2: LGHNA and YSLEER. The DNA of the CDR3 is TGCGCCAGCAGCCAAGAGGTTCTAGCGGGTATAGAGCAGTTCTTC. Encoded protein: CASSQEVLAGIEQFF.

V usage is TRBV11-3 and J usage is TRBJ2-1; tentatively, D is TRBD2 (6 bases). The CDR3 loop spans 15 amino acids. V was pared by 1 base and J by 7 bases, with 14 bases between. Germline V CDR1 and CDR2: SGHNT, YENEEA. CDR3 amino acids: CASSLALTGGNEQFF. The DNA of the CDR3 is TGTGCCAGCAGCTTAGCCCTCACCGGGGGTAATGAGCAGTTCTTC. The full variable domain, in which reference TRBV11-3 and TRBJ2-1 provide the parts outside the CDR3, is EAGVVQSPRYKIIEKKQPVAFWCNPISGHNTLYWYLQNLGQGPELLIRYENEEAVDDSQLPKDRFSAERLKGVDSTLKIQPAELGDSAVYLCASSLALTGGNEQFFGPGTRLTVL.

V and J are TRBV5-1 and TRBJ2-5; the match to TRBD2 covers 10 bases. Germline V gives CDR1 SGHRS, CDR2 YFSETQ. After removal of 5 bases from V and 4 bases from J, the junction contained 11 bases not matched to a gene. The CDR3 covers 16 residues. The CDR3 here is CASRRTSGDKGETQYF. The CDR3 DNA sequence: TGCGCCAGCAGACGGACTAGCGGAGATAAAGGAGAGACCCAGTACTTC.

The CDR3 DNA sequence: TGTGCCAGCAGCTCGACAGCTCTTGTGGCCAACGTCCTGACTTTC. Residues: CASSSTALVANVLTF. The chain is built from TRBV11-2 and TRBJ2-6, with D perhaps matching TRBD1 (5 bases). CDR1 and CDR2 (germline): SGHAT, FQNNGV. Trimming shortened V by 4 bases and J by 6 bases, and 13 bases separated the two germline ends. This CDR3 comprises 15 residues. The full variable domain, its missing parts supplied by reference TRBV11-2 and TRBJ2-6, is EAGVAQSPRYKIIEKRQSVAFWCNPISGHATLYWYQQILGQGPKLLIQFQNNGVVDDSQLPKDRFSAERLKGVDSTLKIQPAKLEDSAVYLCASSSTALVANVLTFGAGSRLTVL.

The rearrangement uses TRBV13 and TRBJ2-3; 7 bases match TRBD1. This CDR3 region has 14 residues. The ends lost 4 bases at V and 5 bases at J; junction bases unmatched: 6. Germline V gene sequence: CDR1 PRHDT, CDR2 FYEKMQ (reference sequence). The CDR3 spells CASSSDRERDTQYF. The CDR3 nucleotides are TGTGCCAGCAGCTCCGACAGGGAAAGAGATACGCAGTATTTT.